One sample yielded the 17 T cell receptor beta chains listed below, sequenced in a study of cytomegalovirus exposure and HLA in healthy donors. Use of 60 Vbeta and 13 Jbeta primers characterized the PCR. Sequenced by immunoSEQ multiplex PCR; TCRdb stores in-frame clones only, minus some. Of roughly 100,000 clones listed, 60% to 80% were seen once; the top ten hold 3.2%. What was sequenced was PBMCs. Source of these receptors: a man aged 25 to 40 in good health and CMV-seronegative.

The rearrangement links TRBV10-1 to TRBJ2-2; 12 bases line up with TRBD2. With 4 bases clipped from V and 1 base from J, the junction kept 13 bases outside the gene matches. Germline V lookup: CDR1 WNHNN, CDR2 SYGVQD (reference sequence). CDR3 length equals 20 residues. The CDR3 loop is CASSVGRGELAGGNTGELFF. The CDR3 coding sequence is TGCGCCAGCAGTGTAGGCAGGGGGGAACTAGCGGGGGGGAACACCGGGGAGCTGTTTTTT.

The chain employs TRBV7-2 and TRBJ1-2; 11 bases are a match to TRBD1. The junction had 6 bases not matched to a gene; V was cut back by 1 base and J by 8 bases. The CDR3 consists of 15 residues. Germline CDR1 SGHTA, CDR2 FQGNSA. The CDR3 region is CASSLVVGQGDGYTF. CDR3 nucleotide sequence: TGTGCCAGCAGCTTAGTAGTGGGACAGGGGGACGGCTACACCTTC.

The rearrangement joins TRBV11-3 to TRBJ2-1, with a tentative D call TRBD2 (6 bases). Trimming left V 1 base short and J 9 bases short, with 16 bases between. The CDR3 runs 15 residues. Germline V CDR1 and CDR2: SGHNT, YENEEA. For the CDR3, the DNA is TGTGCCAGCAGCTTAGCCAGGGCGGGGTACGGTGAGCAGTTCTTC. Translating gives CASSLARAGYGEQFF.

This clone has more than one count but fewer than ten. The chain links TRBV18 to TRBJ2-3, with D perhaps matching TRBD1 (5 bases). Germline V gene sequence: CDR1 KGHSH, CDR2 LQKENI. V lost 2 bases and J lost 0, with 9 bases in between. This CDR3 has 15 amino acids. The CDR3: CASSPGDSSTDTQYF. Written as DNA, the CDR3 is TGTGCCAGCTCACCAGGTGACAGCAGCACAGATACGCAGTATTTT.

The rearrangement joins TRBV28 to TRBJ1-2; 7 bases fit TRBD1. Losses at the gene ends were 7 bases for V and 5 bases for J; bases not matched to a gene: 13. CDR3 length: 15 residues. Germline V gene lookup returns CDR1 MDHEN and CDR2 SYDVKM. This CDR3 is CASINGDSLTYGYTF. The DNA of the CDR3 is TGTGCCAGCATCAACGGGGACAGCCTAACTTATGGCTACACCTTC.

The table lists this clone with a few counts. The chain carries TRBV11-3 and TRBJ2-7; 10 bases align to TRBD1. The V gene end was trimmed by 4 bases and the J gene end by 7 bases; junction bases not matched to a gene: 7. The CDR3 has 14 amino acids. The germline V gene encodes CDR1 SGHNT and CDR2 YENEEA. The CDR3 DNA is TGTGCCAGCAGCTCAAGACAGGGGGCCGATGAGCAGTACTTC. Its protein is CASSSRQGADEQYF.

This clone has just a few counts. This chain joins TRBV5-1 and TRBJ1-1, with unresolved D. CDR1 SGHRS and CDR2 YFSETQ come from the germline V gene. CDR3 length: 13 amino acids. With 5 bases removed from V and 2 bases from J, the gap between germline ends came to 10 bases. CDR3 in DNA: TGCGCCAGCAGACGGGAGGTAAACACTGAAGCTTTCTTT. Amino acid sequence: CASRREVNTEAFF. Complete variable domain (other parts from reference TRBV5-1 and TRBJ1-1): KAGVTQTPRYLIKTRGQQVTLSCSPISGHRSVSWYQQTPGQGLQFLFEYFSETQRNKGNFPGRFSGRQFSNSRSEMNVSTLELGDSALYLCASRREVNTEAFFGQGTRLTVV.

This chain joins TRBV10-3 and TRBJ1-6; 9 nucleotides match TRBD1. Per germline, CDR1 ENHRY and CDR2 SYGVKD. The length of the CDR3 is 18 residues. Unmatched junction bases numbered 13, after V lost 3 bases and J lost 7 bases. The CDR3 is CAISERPHKTGGNSPLHF. As DNA, the CDR3 is TGTGCCATCAGTGAACGTCCACACAAAACAGGGGGCAATTCACCCCTCCACTTT.

The rearrangement joins TRBV28 to TRBJ2-7; 11 bases are shared with TRBD2. The CDR3 has 16 amino acids. The ends lost 6 bases at V and 2 bases at J; junction bases unmatched: 9. From germline, CDR1 is MDHEN and CDR2 SYDVKM. The CDR3 DNA reads as TGTGCCAGCAGGGTAGGGACTAGCGGAGCCACCTACGAGCAGTACTTC. Residues: CASRVGTSGATYEQYF. The variable domain in full, completed from reference TRBV28 and TRBJ2-7, reads DVKVTQSSRYLVKRTGEKVFLECVQDMDHENMFWYRQDPGLGLRLIYFSYDVKMKEKGDIPEGYSVSREKKERFSLILESASTNQTSMYLCASRVGTSGATYEQYFGPGTRLTVT.

The genes are TRBV9 and TRBJ2-1, with D perhaps matching TRBD1 (5 bases). V gave up 5 bases and J gave up 0 bases, with 9 bases separating them. Germline values: CDR1 SGDLS, CDR2 YYNGEE. This CDR3 is 14 amino acids long. The CDR3 coding sequence is TGTGCCAGCAGACAGGTCAGCTCCTACAATGAGCAGTTCTTC. The encoded protein is CASRQVSSYNEQFF.

This chain connects TRBV6-6 to TRBJ2-7, with 7 bases lining up with TRBD1. Germline V CDR1 and CDR2: MNHNY, SVGAGI (reference sequence). CDR3 length equals 16 residues. V lost 1 base to trimming and J lost 2 bases; unmatched junction nucleotides: 8. CDR3 sequence reads: CASSYFTGDSPYEQYF. CDR3 nucleotide sequence: TGTGCCAGCAGTTACTTTACAGGGGATTCTCCCTACGAGCAGTACTTC.

The rearrangement links TRBV27 to TRBJ1-5; 8 nucleotides align to TRBD1. V shed 5 bases and J 3 bases; nucleotides not matched to a gene: 6. Germline-derived CDR1 and CDR2 are MNHEY and SMNVEV (reference sequence). The CDR3 is 15 residues long. The CDR3 region has the DNA TGTGCCAGCAGTCAAGACAGGGGATACAATCAGCCCCAGCATTTT. It translates to CASSQDRGYNQPQHF.

V is TRBV19 and J is TRBJ1-3; D is unclear. Per the germline V gene, CDR1 is LNHDA and CDR2 is SQIVND (reference sequence). Trimming stripped 7 bases from V and 0 bases from J, with 7 bases between. The CDR3 spans 13 residues. The CDR3 sequence: CASNTNSGNTIYF. CDR3 nucleotide sequence: TGTGCCAGTAATACAAACTCTGGAAACACCATATATTTT. The whole variable domain, remainder taken from reference TRBV19 and TRBJ1-3, is DGGITQSPKYLFRKEGQNVTLSCEQNLNHDAMYWYRQDPGQGLRLIYYSQIVNDFQKGDIAEGYSVSREKKESFPLTVTSAQKNPTAFYLCASNTNSGNTIYFGEGSWLTVV.

There are a few counts of this clone. This rearrangement joins TRBV7-2 to TRBJ1-1; TRBD1 agrees at 8 bases. There are 15 residues in the CDR3. V shed 1 base, J shed 3 bases, and the junction held 4 bases outside the gene matches. CDR1 SGHTA and CDR2 FQGNSA come from the germline V gene. As DNA, the CDR3 is TGTGCCAGCAGCTTAGTAGGGACAGGAGACACTGAAGCTTTCTTT. Translating gives CASSLVGTGDTEAFF. The full variable domain, with the rest looked up from reference TRBV7-2 and TRBJ1-1, is GAGVSQSPSNKVTEKGKDVELRCDPISGHTALYWYRQSLGQGLEFLIYFQGNSAPDKSGLPSDRFSAERTGGSVSTLTIQRTQQEDSAVYLCASSLVGTGDTEAFFGQGTRLTVV.

Turning to this clone: Other nucleotide sequences in the sample specify the same CDR3. V and J are TRBV30 and TRBJ1-2; 7 bases are shared with TRBD1. J gave up 7 bases and V 5 bases, and 7 bases lay outside the gene matches. CDR1 and CDR2 from the germline V gene are GTSNPN and SVGIG (reference sequence). CDR3 length: 12 residues. CDR3 in DNA: TGTGCCTGGGAGCTTGACAGGGTTGGCTACACCTTC. As protein: CAWELDRVGYTF.

The rearrangement links TRBV28 to TRBJ2-1; 8 bases fit TRBD1. V shed 7 bases and J 7 bases; nucleotides not matched to a gene: 12. Germline assignment: CDR1 MDHEN and CDR2 SYDVKM. There are 15 residues in the CDR3. Written as DNA, the CDR3 is TGTGCCAGCATTTACCAGGGGGCTGGGGGTAATGAGCAGTTCTTC. Protein: CASIYQGAGGNEQFF. The variable domain in full, with the rest retrieved from reference TRBV28 and TRBJ2-1, is DVKVTQSSRYLVKRTGEKVFLECVQDMDHENMFWYRQDPGLGLRLIYFSYDVKMKEKGDIPEGYSVSREKKERFSLILESASTNQTSMYLCASIYQGAGGNEQFFGPGTRLTVL.

The chain combines TRBV6-5 with TRBJ1-6; D is perhaps TRBD1 (5 bases). V shed 0 bases and J shed 6 bases, with 12 bases lying between them. CDR1 is MNHEY, CDR2 SVGAGI, per germline. The CDR3 has 16 amino acids. The CDR3 nucleotides are TGTGCCAGCAGTTACTCGTCAGGGCGGCGTAATTCACCCCTCCACTTT. Encoded protein: CASSYSSGRRNSPLHF.